This TCR beta chain came from a study of spatial heterogeneity in lung cancer. Overall study results and limits: Higher tumor mutation counts went along with higher counts of expanded intratumoral alpha and beta TCRs.

The CDR3 spans 15 residues. The V end lost 0 bases, the J end lost 1 base, and 7 bases lay between the germline ends. Germline CDR1 reads SGHKS; CDR2 reads YYEKEE (reference sequence). A single record per CDR3 protein comes from TCRdb applying MiXCR to the 5' RACE reads. Seen here are about 13,000 distinct CDR3 sequences, over 3% observed once, and the top ten hold 6.5% to 9%. Time point meaning: sample taken at primary tumor resection. The authors sequenced whole RNA from tumor, nontumor lung or frozen PBMC without sorting. At least ten counts were recorded for this clonotype. The antigen is not known.

This sequence originates from a male donor with early-stage non-small cell lung cancer. Sequences were derived from lung tumor tissue, sampled at surgery. The chain couples TRBV5-5 to TRBJ2-2; weak D call: TRBD2 (5 bases). The CDR3 here is CASSLGRGNTGELFF. CDR3 coding DNA: TGTGCCAGCAGCTTGGGCCGGGGGAACACCGGGGAGCTGTTTTTT.